These 11 T cell receptor beta chains were all obtained from the same sample, sequenced in a study of CD8+CD57+ T cells in acquired aplastic anemia. Template material for TCR beta VDJ and CDR3 profiling consisted of genomic DNA. TCRdb processed the reads anew with MiXCR; each CDR3 protein has one entry. The sample carries approximately 98,000 distinct CDR3 sequences, 55% to 75% recorded once. By flow cytometry, patients selected for sequencing had shown an expansion of CD8+CD57+ cells. Sequenced material: sorted CD4+, CD8+, or CD8+CD57+ T cells (not recorded which) from PBMCs. The receptors stem from a human donor with aplastic anemia.

This clonotype is a singleton in its sample. The chain employs TRBV15 and TRBJ2-1; a weak D match, TRBD2 (5 bases). This CDR3 is 16 amino acids long. Trimming took 5 bases from V and 8 from J, leaving 22 bases between them. The germline gives CDR1 LNHNV, CDR2 YYDKDF (reference sequence). The CDR3 loop reads CATSDGQTFPGDEQFF. The CDR3 coding sequence is TGTGCCACCAGCGACGGCCAAACCTTCCCCGGGGATGAGCAGTTCTTC.

In regard to this clonotype: A read error is likely, as this CDR3 ends without the conserved phenylalanine or tryptophan. The V gene is TRBV10-1, the J gene TRBJ2-5; D gene unclear. The CDR3 length is 15 residues. Trimming cost V 2 bases and J 5 bases, with 15 bases left between them. Germline lookup yields CDR1 WNHNN and CDR2 SYGVQD (reference sequence). The DNA for the CDR3 is TGCGCCAGCAGTGAGGGTGCCGCGCTGAGGGAGACCCAGTACTCC. Its protein product is CASSEGAALRETQYS.

The chain couples TRBV20-1 to TRBJ2-3, with 11 bases that match TRBD2. This CDR3 region has 13 residues. Germline-derived CDR1 and CDR2 are DFQATT and SNEGSKA (reference sequence). After removal of 7 bases from V and 9 bases from J, the junction contained 9 bases not matched to a gene. The DNA of the CDR3 is TGCAGTGTGACCGGACTAGCGGGCCCCACGCAGTATTTT. This encodes CSVTGLAGPTQYF.

This clonotype was counted a single time. The chain combines TRBV7-3 with TRBJ2-5; TRBD2 matches 11 bases. The J call is doubtful: the DNA matches TRBJ2-1 better. Germline values: CDR1 SGHTA, CDR2 FQGTGA. This CDR3 has 15 amino acids. CDR3 region: CASSSSTSGTNEQFF. In DNA, the CDR3 is TGTGCCAGCAGCTCATCGACTAGCGGGACTAATGAGCAGTTCTTC.

This rearrangement joins TRBV20-1 to TRBJ1-2, with D uncertain. V lost 0 bases and J 12 bases, leaving 8 bases between the germline ends. The CDR3 is 10 residues long. The germline CDR1 and CDR2 sequences are DFQATT and SNEGSKA (reference sequence). CDR3 DNA: TGCAGTGCTAGAGAGGGGTCGCACACCTTC. This encodes CSAREGSHTF.

This clonotype was seen more than once but under ten times. The chain links TRBV20-1 to TRBJ1-2, with 9 bases identical to TRBD1. This CDR3 has 14 amino acids. Germline CDR1 DFQATT, CDR2 SNEGSKA (reference sequence). The V segment lost 3 bases and the J segment 4 bases; nucleotides outside the gene matches: 6. The CDR3 DNA sequence: TGCAGTGCTAGGGAGGACAGGGGCGGCTATGGCTACACCTTC. It specifies CSAREDRGGYGYTF.

As to this clonotype: One end of the junction is discordant with germline, which a read error may explain. The CDR3 DNA is TGTGCCAGCAGCTTACCACGGGCCGACTATGGCTACGCCTTC. This translates into CASSLPRADYGYAF. The chain recombines TRBV7-9 with TRBJ1-2, with D uncertain. Germline CDR1 SEHNR, CDR2 FQNEAQ (reference sequence). The length of the CDR3 is 14 residues.

The V and J genes are TRBV29-1 and TRBJ2-1, with TRBD2 as a possible D gene (6 bases). The germline V gene encodes CDR1 SQVTM and CDR2 ANQGSEA. CDR3 length equals 12 residues. V dropped 6 bases and J dropped 4 bases, with 10 bases sitting between them. As DNA, the CDR3 is TGCAGCGTAACGGGAGATTACAATGAGCAGTTCTTC. Translation gives CSVTGDYNEQFF.

The V and J genes are TRBV11-2 and TRBJ2-7; no clear D gene. Trimming shortened V by 1 base and J by 5 bases, and 9 bases separated the two germline ends. The length of the CDR3 is 13 residues. CDR1 is SGHAT, CDR2 FQNNGV, per germline. CDR3 region: CASSLGYGDEQYF. DNA for the CDR3: TGTGCCAGCAGCTTAGGATATGGGGACGAGCAGTACTTC.

The table lists this clonotype with many counts. V gene TRBV20-1 combines with J gene TRBJ2-7; no clear D. This CDR3 region has 12 residues. The germline V gene has CDR1 DFQATT and CDR2 SNEGSKA (reference sequence). The V and J ends lost 6 bases and 3 bases respectively, with 12 bases between them. CDR3 in DNA: TGCAGTGCAAGATTAAAGGACTACGAGCAGTACTTC. Residues: CSARLKDYEQYF.

This clonotype occurred a few times. The V and J genes are TRBV29-1 and TRBJ2-7; D unclear. Trimming shortened V by 3 bases and J by 0 bases, and 6 bases separated the two germline ends. The CDR3 covers 12 residues. Germline loops: CDR1 SQVTM, CDR2 ANQGSEA. The CDR3 is CSVEANSYEQYF. DNA for the CDR3: TGCAGCGTTGAGGCCAACTCCTACGAGCAGTACTTC.